Each of the 30 T cell receptor beta chains below was sequenced from the same sample in a study of T cell responses to AZD1222 COVID-19 vaccine. Clones were sequenced by immunoSEQ multiplex PCR, and TCRdb holds only the in-frame ones, with some missing. The table has some 120,000 clones, around nine tenths seen once. This sample comprised peripheral blood, obtained on day 0 of AZD1222 vaccination. The receptors come from an adult in good health.

The V call is TRBV13, the J call TRBJ1-3; D unclear. The ends were cut back, 5 bases at V and 4 bases at J, with 3 bases in the middle. This CDR3 spans 11 amino acids. In germline, CDR1 is PRHDT, CDR2 FYEKMQ (reference sequence). CDR3 residues: CASSLGNTIYF. Here the CDR3 DNA reads TGTGCCAGCAGCCTCGGAAACACCATATATTTT.

This chain links TRBV9 with TRBJ2-1; a possible D gene is TRBD2 (5 bases). V was trimmed by 0 bases and J by 0 bases, leaving 10 bases between them. Per the germline V gene, CDR1 is SGDLS and CDR2 is YYNGEE. The CDR3 sequence is 16 residues long. CDR3 bases: TGTGCCAGCAGCGTAGGTCCGGGAAGCTCCTACAATGAGCAGTTCTTC. This gives the protein CASSVGPGSSYNEQFF. Combining the CDR3 with reference TRBV9 and TRBJ2-1 gives the whole variable domain DSGVTQTPKHLITATGQRVTLRCSPRSGDLSVYWYQQSLDQGLQFLIQYYNGEERAKGNILERFSAQQFPDLHSELNLSSLELGDSALYFCASSVGPGSSYNEQFFGPGTRLTVL.

V is TRBV5-8 and J is TRBJ1-6, with no clear D. The CDR3 spans 15 residues. V dropped 4 bases and J dropped 9 bases, with 17 bases sitting between them. Per germline, CDR1 SGHTS and CDR2 YDEGEE. The CDR3: CASSVGGPGSSPLHF. The CDR3 DNA sequence: TGTGCCAGCAGCGTGGGTGGCCCGGGGAGTTCACCCCTCCACTTT.

The chain joins TRBV9 to TRBJ2-1; weak D call: TRBD2 (6 bases). The CDR3 length is 15 residues. Per germline, CDR1 SGDLS and CDR2 YYNGEE. V was pared by 0 bases and J by 4 bases, with 11 bases between. The CDR3 loop is CASSVGTGVYNEQFF. The CDR3 region has the DNA TGTGCCAGCAGCGTAGGAACGGGAGTGTACAATGAGCAGTTCTTC.

The chain uses TRBV19 and TRBJ1-4; D ambiguous. Germline values: CDR1 LNHDA, CDR2 SQIVND (reference sequence). V dropped 3 bases and J dropped 8 bases, with 13 bases sitting between them. The CDR3 sequence is 14 residues long. The CDR3, as DNA: TGTGCCAGTAGTATGGGCCGGTTCGGGGAAAAACTGTTTTTT. It translates to CASSMGRFGEKLFF. Supplemented by reference TRBV19 and TRBJ1-4, the full variable domain reads DGGITQSPKYLFRKEGQNVTLSCEQNLNHDAMYWYRQDPGQGLRLIYYSQIVNDFQKGDIAEGYSVSREKKESFPLTVTSAQKNPTAFYLCASSMGRFGEKLFFGSGTQLSVL.

The chain joins TRBV7-3 to TRBJ2-7; 7 bases are shared with TRBD2. CDR1 is SGHTA and CDR2 is FQGTGA in the germline V gene. The V gene end was trimmed by 2 bases and the J gene end by 2 bases; junction bases not matched to a gene: 6. The CDR3 covers 15 residues. This CDR3 is CASSLSAGEPYEQYF. The CDR3 DNA reads TGTGCCAGCAGCTTATCTGCGGGAGAACCCTACGAGCAGTACTTC.

The gene calls are TRBV9 and TRBJ2-7; 12 bases agree with TRBD1. After removal of 2 bases from V and 6 bases from J, the junction contained 6 bases not matched to a gene. CDR1 is SGDLS, CDR2 YYNGEE, per germline. CDR3 size: 15 residues. The CDR3 sequence is CASSVGQGAEGEQYF. As DNA, the CDR3 is TGTGCCAGCAGCGTGGGACAGGGGGCAGAAGGCGAGCAGTACTTC.

This chain joins TRBV12-3 or TRBV12-4 and TRBJ1-1, with 7 nucleotides matching TRBD1. The CDR3 sequence is 13 residues long. Trimming cost V 4 bases and J 5 bases; bases outside gene matches: 4. The CDR3 loop is CASSSQGWTEAFF. The CDR3 nucleotides are TGTGCCAGCAGTTCACAGGGGTGGACTGAAGCTTTCTTT.

A note on this clone: One junction end does not reproduce the germline sequence, and a read error may be involved. J is TRBJ1-2 and V is TRBV7-3; 8 bases line up with TRBD1. Germline CDR1 is SGHTA and CDR2 is FQGTGA. The CDR3 contains 12 residues. This chain's CDR3 is CASSLEWQGASF. CDR3 nucleotides: TGTGCCAGCAGCTTAGAGTGGCAGGGGGCCTCCTTC.

The V and J genes are TRBV7-9 and TRBJ1-3, with D possibly TRBD1 on 5 matching bases. V shed 2 bases and J shed 3 bases, with 5 bases lying between them. The CDR3 extends over 13 amino acids. CDR1 is SEHNR and CDR2 is FQNEAQ in the germline V gene (reference sequence). CDR3 DNA: TGTGCCAGCAGCTTACAGGGTGGAAACACCATATATTTT. Its protein product is CASSLQGGNTIYF.

The J gene is TRBJ2-7, the V gene TRBV6-5; D is possibly TRBD2 (5 bases). This CDR3 comprises 13 residues. Germline V gives CDR1 MNHEY, CDR2 SVGAGI. Trimming removed 6 bases from V and 7 bases from J, with 16 bases in between. CDR3: CASRVGLAGEQYF. The CDR3 DNA sequence: TGTGCCAGCAGAGTAGGGCTAGCCGGGGAGCAGTACTTC.

The chain uses TRBV30 and TRBJ2-5; 7 nucleotides line up with TRBD1. CDR1 GTSNPN and CDR2 SVGIG come from the germline V gene (reference sequence). The CDR3 length is 13 residues. V shed 2 bases, J shed 5 bases, and the junction held 5 bases outside the gene matches. DNA for the CDR3: TGTGCCTGGAGTCGGACAGGCCTGGAGACCCAGTACTTC. Translation: CAWSRTGLETQYF.

J is TRBJ2-3 and V is TRBV21-1; the tabulated D call, TRBD1, remains unverified against the DNA. TRBV21-1 is shown as a pseudogene. The CDR3 covers 16 residues. The CDR3 sequence is CASKKRGRGQGDTQYF. Written as DNA, the CDR3 is TGTGCCAGCAAAAAACGAGGCAGGGGGCAGGGAGATACGCAGTATTTT.

The V and J genes are TRBV13 and TRBJ1-2; 9 nucleotides line up with TRBD1. This CDR3 is 15 amino acids long. The V gene end was trimmed by 3 bases and the J gene end by 1 base; junction bases not matched to a gene: 3. CDR1 PRHDT and CDR2 FYEKMQ come from the germline V gene (reference sequence). The CDR3 coding sequence is TGTGCCAGCAGCTTGGGGGACAGGGATAACTATGGCTACACCTTC. Translating it yields CASSLGDRDNYGYTF.

The V gene is TRBV7-3, the J gene TRBJ2-6, with D possibly TRBD1 on 6 matching bases. Deletions cut 5 bases from V and 0 bases from J, with 11 bases between. This CDR3 is 16 amino acids long. Germline V gene lookup returns CDR1 SGHTA and CDR2 FQGTGA. CDR3 nucleotide sequence: TGTGCCAGCAGCCCGGACAGAATCTCTGGGGCCAACGTCCTGACTTTC. Translating it yields CASSPDRISGANVLTF.

V usage is TRBV19 and J usage is TRBJ2-3, with D maybe TRBD1 (6 bases). The CDR3 contains 15 residues. Looked up from germline, CDR1 is LNHDA and CDR2 is SQIVND (reference sequence). V was pared by 3 bases and J by 0 bases, with 10 bases between. CDR3 coding DNA: TGTGCCAGTAGTATGAAAGGGGGAAGCACAGATACGCAGTATTTT. Translation gives CASSMKGGSTDTQYF.

The V call is TRBV3-1 (or the pseudogene TRBV3-2), the J call TRBJ2-7, with 9 bases aligning to TRBD1. Per germline, CDR1 LGHDT and CDR2 YNNKEL (reference sequence). With 2 bases clipped from V and 2 bases from J, the junction kept 10 bases outside the gene matches. This CDR3 is built from 17 residues. The CDR3 DNA reads TGTGCCAGCAGCCAACCCCAAACAGGGGGCCCAACCTACGAGCAGTACTTC. Translating it yields CASSQPQTGGPTYEQYF.

CDR3 DNA: TGTGCCAGCAGCACTCGACAGGGTGGGTCACCCCTCCACTTT. It specifies CASSTRQGGSPLHF. V usage is TRBV7-2 and J usage is TRBJ1-6; 7 bases are shared with TRBD1. Germline V lookup: CDR1 SGHTA, CDR2 FQGNSA. This CDR3 contains 14 residues. V lost 5 bases, J lost 10 bases, and 8 bases stayed unmatched.

This chain joins TRBV9 and TRBJ2-1; 15 positions agree with TRBD2. Germline V gene sequence: CDR1 SGDLS, CDR2 YYNGEE. This CDR3 has 17 amino acids. V lost 6 bases and J lost 7; bases outside the gene matches: 11. CDR3 in DNA: TGTGCCAGCACCGAGGTGGGACTAGCGGGAGGAATAAATGAGCAGTTCTTC. Translated: CASTEVGLAGGINEQFF.

Remarks on this clone: An end of the junction differs from the germline gene, which may be a read error. This sequence joins TRBV15 and TRBJ1-2; 7 bases line up with TRBD1. Germline lookup yields CDR1 LNHNV and CDR2 YYDKDF (reference sequence). The CDR3 extends over 13 amino acids. This CDR3 reads CATRRQGRYGYTF. CDR3 bases: TGTGCCACCCGCAGACAGGGCCGCTATGGCTACACCTTC.

V gene TRBV5-4 combines with J gene TRBJ1-2; D uncertain. V lost 0 bases to trimming and J lost 1 base, with 10 bases between them. The CDR3 is made up of 15 amino acids. Germline V gene sequence: CDR1 SGHNT, CDR2 YYREEE (reference sequence). As DNA, the CDR3 is TGTGCCAGCAGCTTGGTAAGGCAGGATAACTATGGCTACACCTTC. Translated, it gives CASSLVRQDNYGYTF.

The chain is built from TRBV29-1 and TRBJ2-7; D could derive from TRBD1 or TRBD2 (5 bases each). Germline-derived CDR1 and CDR2 are SQVTM and ANQGSEA. This CDR3 has 13 residues. V lost 6 bases and J lost 1, with 13 bases in between. The CDR3 nucleotides read TGCAGCGTCCCCGGGACGGATTCCTACGAGCAGTACTTC. Amino acid sequence: CSVPGTDSYEQYF.

This clone is medium-sized by share. This chain uses TRBV7-2 with TRBJ2-5; D gene ambiguous. Germline loops: CDR1 SGHTA, CDR2 FQGNSA. The CDR3 consists of 13 residues. V shed 1 base and J shed 4 bases, with 7 bases lying between them. CDR3 region: CASSLEMLETQYF. DNA of the CDR3: TGTGCCAGCAGCTTAGAAATGTTAGAGACCCAGTACTTC.

V is TRBV6-6 and J is TRBJ1-5, with TRBD1 matching over 9 bases. This CDR3 has 16 amino acids. V lost 2 bases, J lost 2 bases, and 4 bases stayed unmatched. In germline, CDR1 is MNHNY, CDR2 SVGAGI (reference sequence). CDR3 residues: CASSYPRDRGNQPQHF. The DNA for the CDR3 is TGTGCCAGCAGTTACCCCCGGGACAGGGGCAATCAGCCCCAGCATTTT.

The chain links TRBV5-1 to TRBJ1-1; D is perhaps TRBD1 (5 bases). CDR3 length: 15 amino acids. V was trimmed by 1 base and J by 1 base, leaving 11 bases between them. CDR1 and CDR2 (germline): SGHRS, YFSETQ. The CDR3 sequence: CASSLFGGENTEAFF. CDR3 DNA sequence: TGCGCCAGCAGCTTGTTCGGAGGGGAGAACACTGAAGCTTTCTTT.

In this sample, this clone turned up a few times. This rearrangement joins TRBV5-1 to TRBJ2-7; D might be TRBD1 or TRBD2, each matching 6 bases. The V end was cut by 4 bases, the J end by 7 bases, with 21 bases between. Germline V gene data show CDR1 as SGHRS and CDR2 as YFSETQ. The CDR3 runs to 15 residues. The CDR3 DNA reads TGCGCCAGCAGCCCTCTTGGGTGGGGGGCTAGGGAGCAGTACTTC. Amino acids: CASSPLGWGAREQYF. The full variable domain, completed using reference TRBV5-1 and TRBJ2-7, is KAGVTQTPRYLIKTRGQQVTLSCSPISGHRSVSWYQQTPGQGLQFLFEYFSETQRNKGNFPGRFSGRQFSNSRSEMNVSTLELGDSALYLCASSPLGWGAREQYFGPGTRLTVT.

The chain recombines TRBV27 with TRBJ2-5; TRBD1 might be the D (6 bases). Germline V lookup: CDR1 MNHEY, CDR2 SMNVEV (reference sequence). The CDR3 loop spans 13 amino acids. The V end lost 4 bases, the J end lost 4 bases, and 10 bases lay between the germline ends. CDR3 nucleotide sequence: TGTGCCAGCAGTTCGGACAGTTCAGAGACCCAGTACTTC. This gives the protein CASSSDSSETQYF.

This clone has a single count. The chain joins TRBV19 to TRBJ1-5, with 7 bases aligning to TRBD1. The CDR3 contains 15 residues. Germline trimming cut 7 bases from V and 1 base from J; bases unmatched to any gene: 7. Germline lookup yields CDR1 LNHDA and CDR2 SQIVND (reference sequence). The CDR3 DNA reads as TGTGCCAGTACCTCGGGACAGAACAGCAATCAGCCCCAGCATTTT. This sequence encodes CASTSGQNSNQPQHF.

The CDR3 nucleotides are TGTGCCAGCAGCAGAACGGGCAGGGACATGGAGACCCAGTACTTC. It encodes CASSRTGRDMETQYF. This rearrangement joins TRBV5-5 to TRBJ2-5; a weak D match, TRBD1 (6 bases). This CDR3 region has 15 residues. Germline V gene sequence: CDR1 SGHKS, CDR2 YYEKEE (reference sequence). Trimming removed 4 bases from V and 5 bases from J, with 18 bases in between.

This sequence joins TRBV27 and TRBJ1-2; TRBD1 is a possible D gene (6 bases). CDR3 length: 14 amino acids. V was trimmed by 7 bases and J by 6 bases, leaving 18 bases between them. Germline CDR1 MNHEY, CDR2 SMNVEV (reference sequence). The CDR3 coding sequence is TGTGCCAGCACGGACAGCCCGTGGCGTGATGGCTACACCTTC. Its translation: CASTDSPWRDGYTF.